This TCR beta chain was identified during a study of identical twins. Broader study findings: Fewer insertions characterized abundant cord blood beta clonotypes, whereas memory repertoires showed none. Out-of-frame beta chain sequences displayed weaker excess sharing between twins.

Unique molecular identifiers were present on cDNA, and template switching added a universal primer site. TCRdb analysed the 5' RACE reads with MiXCR anew, one entry per CDR3 protein. Seen here are 500,000 to 650,000 distinct CDR3 sequences, around 7.4% observed once, and the top ten hold roughly 1.5%. The CDR3 loop spans 15 amino acids. Trimming removed 4 bases from V and 9 bases from J; junction bases left unmatched: 6. CDR1 is SGHRS and CDR2 is YFSETQ in the germline V gene. Notes on this clonotype: The antigen is unknown.

The same data also went into a second study, on yellow fever vaccine responses in identical twins.

The chain has TRBV5-1 and TRBJ2-1; TRBD2 aligns across 14 bases. This receptor was identified in a young woman in good health. Sequencing was carried out using PBMCs. In DNA form, the CDR3 reads TGCGCCAGCAGCGCTGGACTAGCGGGAGGTGTTGAGCAGTTCTTC. Translation gives CASSAGLAGGVEQFF.